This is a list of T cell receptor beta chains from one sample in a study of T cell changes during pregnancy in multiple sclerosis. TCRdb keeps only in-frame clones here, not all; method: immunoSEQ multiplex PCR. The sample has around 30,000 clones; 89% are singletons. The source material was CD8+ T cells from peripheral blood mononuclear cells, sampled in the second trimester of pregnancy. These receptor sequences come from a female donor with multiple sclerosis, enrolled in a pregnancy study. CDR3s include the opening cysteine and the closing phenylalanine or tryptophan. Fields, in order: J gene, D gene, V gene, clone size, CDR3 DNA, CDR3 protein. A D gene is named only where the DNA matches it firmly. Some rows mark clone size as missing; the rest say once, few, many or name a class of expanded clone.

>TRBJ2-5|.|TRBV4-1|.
TGCGCCAGCAGCCAAGGCCTCAGGGACCAGTACTTC
CASSQGLRDQYF
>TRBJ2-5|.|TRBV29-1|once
TGCAGCGTCGGACGGGCCGGGGTCCGTGAGACCCAGTACTTC
CSVGRAGVRETQYF
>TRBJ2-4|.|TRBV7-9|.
TGTGCCAGCAGCTTAGGAGGAGCCAAAAACATTCAGTACTTC
CASSLGGAKNIQYF
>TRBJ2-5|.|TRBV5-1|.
TGCGCCAGCAGCTTGTATGCAGGGATGTTTAGAGTGGAGACCCAGTACTTC
CASSLYAGMFRVETQYF
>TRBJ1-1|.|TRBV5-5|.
TGTGCCAGCAGCCCCACCCGCCGGACAGCGAACACTGAAGCTTTCTTT
CASSPTRRTANTEAFF
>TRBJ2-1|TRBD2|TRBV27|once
TGTGCCAGCAATGACGGGACTAGCCCGTTCTTC
CASNDGTSPFF
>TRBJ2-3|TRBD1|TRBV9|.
TGTGCCAGCAGCACAGGACAGGCTACAGATACGCAGTATTTT
CASSTGQATDTQYF
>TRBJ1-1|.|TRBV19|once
TGTGCCAGTAGTATGGGACTGTTGAACACTGAAGCTTTCTTT
CASSMGLLNTEAFF
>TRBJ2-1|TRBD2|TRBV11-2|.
TGTGCCAGTAGCGGGAGAATACATGAGCAGTTCTTC
CASSGRIHEQFF
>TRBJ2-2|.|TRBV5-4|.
TGTGCCAGCAGCATACAGGGCCTCGCCACCGGGGAGCTGTTTTTT
CASSIQGLATGELFF
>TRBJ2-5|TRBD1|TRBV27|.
TGTGCCAGCAGCTCAGACAGGGCCGGGACCCAGTACTTC
CASSSDRAGTQYF
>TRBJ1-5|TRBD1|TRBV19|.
TGTGCCAGTAGTGACAGGGAGTCACCCAACGGCGGCAATCAGCCCCAGCATTTT
CASSDRESPNGGNQPQHF
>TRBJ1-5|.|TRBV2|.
TGTGCCAGCAGTGGCCGGGGGGGGGCTCTTCAGCCCCAGCATTTT
CASSGRGGALQPQHF
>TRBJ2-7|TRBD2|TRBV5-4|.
TGTGCCAGCAGCCTCGGGGGGACCTCCTACGAGCAGTACTTC
CASSLGGTSYEQYF
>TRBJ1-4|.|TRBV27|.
TGTGCCAGCAGTTCCCGCGATGGCAGGGAGGTCACTAATGAAAAACTGTTTTTT
CASSSRDGREVTNEKLFF
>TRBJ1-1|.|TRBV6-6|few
TGTGCCAGCATGTTCGGGTATGAAGCTTTCTTT
CASMFGYEAFF
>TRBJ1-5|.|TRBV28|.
TGTGCCAGCAGTCGAGGGAGGAATCAGCCCCAGCATTTT
CASSRGRNQPQHF
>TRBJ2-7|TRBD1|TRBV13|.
TGTGCCAGCAGCTTAGCAGGACAGGCCTACGAGCAGTACTTC
CASSLAGQAYEQYF
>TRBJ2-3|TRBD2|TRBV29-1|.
TGCAGCGTTGAAGAATATGCTAGCGGGGGGCGTGTCACAGATACGCAGTATTTT
CSVEEYASGGRVTDTQYF
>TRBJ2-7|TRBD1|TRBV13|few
TGTGCCAGCAGCACCGGACAGGGGGACTACGAGCAGTACTTC
CASSTGQGDYEQYF
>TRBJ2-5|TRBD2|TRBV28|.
TGTGCCAGCAGTTTATTCCGGGACATTCGACTAGCGTCCCAAGAGACCCAGTACTTC
CASSLFRDIRLASQETQYF
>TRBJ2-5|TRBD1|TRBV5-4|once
TGTGCCAGCAGCGGGACAGGGCAAGAGACCCAGTACTTC
CASSGTGQETQYF
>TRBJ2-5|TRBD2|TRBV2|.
TGTGCCACCAGTTTTTGGACTAGCGGGAGGACGGAGGAGGAGACCCAGTACTTC
CATSFWTSGRTEEETQYF
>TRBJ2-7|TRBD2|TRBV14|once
TGTGCCAGCAGCCATTCTGCACTAGCGGGCTACGAGCAGTACTTC
CASSHSALAGYEQYF
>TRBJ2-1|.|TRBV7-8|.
TGTGCCAGCAGCTTAGGAGGCGTCAATGAGCAGTTCTTC
CASSLGGVNEQFF
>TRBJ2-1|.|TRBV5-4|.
TGTGCCAGCAGTCCTACAGGGATCTCCTACAATGAGCAGTTCTTC
CASSPTGISYNEQFF
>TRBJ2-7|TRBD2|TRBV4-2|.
TGTGCCAGCAGCCAAGGACTAGCGGGATCCTACGAGCAGTACTTC
CASSQGLAGSYEQYF
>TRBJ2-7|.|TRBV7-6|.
TGTGCCAGCAGCCAAACGGCAGGCAACAAGGACGAGCAGTACTTC
CASSQTAGNKDEQYF
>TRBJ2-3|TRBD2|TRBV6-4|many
TGTGCCAGCAGTGAGTTGGCGGGAGCCACAGATACGCAGTATTTT
CASSELAGATDTQYF
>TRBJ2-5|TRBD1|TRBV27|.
TGTGCCAGCAGTTTAACTGGACAGGGGACGGAGACCCAGTACTTC
CASSLTGQGTETQYF
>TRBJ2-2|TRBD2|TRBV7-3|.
TGTGCCAGCAGCTTAAAAGCGGGAGTCACCGGGGAGCTGTTTTTT
CASSLKAGVTGELFF
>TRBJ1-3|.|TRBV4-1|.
TGCGCCAGCAGCACTCCGGAGAGCTCTGGAAACACCATATATTTT
CASSTPESSGNTIYF
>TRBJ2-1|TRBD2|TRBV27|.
TGTGCCAGCAGTTCCCCTCTAGCGGGAGGGTTCTACAATGAGCAGTTCTTC
CASSSPLAGGFYNEQFF
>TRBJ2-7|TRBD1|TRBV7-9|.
TGTGCCAGCAGCTCGCCAAACAGACAGGGGACCTACGAGCAGTACTTC
CASSSPNRQGTYEQYF
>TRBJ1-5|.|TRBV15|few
TGTGCCACAAGGACAGGCAATCAGCCCCAGCATTTT
CATRTGNQPQHF
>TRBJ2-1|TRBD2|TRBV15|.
TGTGCCACCAGCAGGGAAGCGGGAGGTTTCTACAATGAGCAGTTCTTC
CATSREAGGFYNEQFF
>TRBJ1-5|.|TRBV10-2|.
TGCGCCAGCCAGGGGAGCGGCAATCAGCCCCAGCATTTT
CASQGSGNQPQHF
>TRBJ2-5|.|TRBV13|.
TGTGCCAGCAGCTTCAGACAGCGACAAGAGACCCAGTACTTC
CASSFRQRQETQYF
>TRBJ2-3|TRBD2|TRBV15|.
TGTGCCACCGAGGGACTAGCGGGCACAGATACGCAGTATTTT
CATEGLAGTDTQYF
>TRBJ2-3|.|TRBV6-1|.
TGTGCCAGCAGTGACAAGACAGGAACCACAGATACGCAGTATTTT
CASSDKTGTTDTQYF
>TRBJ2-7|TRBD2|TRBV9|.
TGTGCCAGCAGCGTAGGGTGGGGGGGCTACGAGCAGTACTTC
CASSVGWGGYEQYF
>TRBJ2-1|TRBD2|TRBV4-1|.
TGCGCCAGCAGCCACTCCTTAGCGGGAGGGATCTACAATGAGCAGTTCTTC
CASSHSLAGGIYNEQFF
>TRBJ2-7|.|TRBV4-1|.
TGCGCCAGCAGCCATCCCCCTCGGTCCAACGAGCAGTACTTC
CASSHPPRSNEQYF
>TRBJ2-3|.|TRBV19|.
TGTGCCAGTAGCCTAGTGAGCACAGATACGCAGTATTTT
CASSLVSTDTQYF
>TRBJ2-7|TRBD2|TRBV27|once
TGTGCCAGCAGGTATAGAGGCGGGGGCGGGAGGTACTACGAGCAGTACTTC
CASRYRGGGGRYYEQYF
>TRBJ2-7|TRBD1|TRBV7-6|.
TGTGCCAGCAGACAGAATGACAGGGGCCCCCACTACGAGCAGTACTTC
CASRQNDRGPHYEQYF
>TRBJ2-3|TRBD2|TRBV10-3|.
TGTGCCATCAGTGAGAGGACTAGCAGCACAGATACGCAGTATTTT
CAISERTSSTDTQYF
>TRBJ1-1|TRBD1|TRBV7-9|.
TGTGCCAGCAGCTCGCCCGGGCTGGGACAGGGGGCCGGAAACACTGAAGCTTTCTTT
CASSSPGLGQGAGNTEAFF
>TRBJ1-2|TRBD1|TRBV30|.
TGTGCCTTCACAGGGGGGGCTGGCTACACCTTC
CAFTGGAGYTF
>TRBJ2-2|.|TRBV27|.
TGTGCCAGCAGCTCAAACCTACTCCGGGCTAGCAACACCGGGGAGCTGTTTTTT
CASSSNLLRASNTGELFF
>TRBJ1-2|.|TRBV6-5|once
TGTGCCAGCAGTCCCGGGGGGGGAGGCTATGGCTACACCTTC
CASSPGGGGYGYTF
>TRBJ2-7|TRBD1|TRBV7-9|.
TGTGCCAGCAGCTTATTCCCCGGGACAGGGAGTTTGTACGAGCAGTACTTC
CASSLFPGTGSLYEQYF
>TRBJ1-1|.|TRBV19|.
TGTGCCAGTAGTATAGCGGCGGACATGAACACTGAAGCTTTCTTT
CASSIAADMNTEAFF
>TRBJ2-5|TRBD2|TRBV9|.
TGTGCCAGCAGCCCTAGCGGGGGGCCGGGGGAGACCCAGTACTTC
CASSPSGGPGETQYF
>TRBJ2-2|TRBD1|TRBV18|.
TGTGCCAGCTCACCAATTGACAGGGCGATCACCGGGGAGCTGTTTTTT
CASSPIDRAITGELFF
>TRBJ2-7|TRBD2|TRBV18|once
TGTGCCAGCTCACCTTCTAGCGGCCCCAAGTACGAGCAGTACTTC
CASSPSSGPKYEQYF
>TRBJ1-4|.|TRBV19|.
TGTGCCAGTAGTATATTAAGGGGAACTAATGAAAAACTGTTTTTT
CASSILRGTNEKLFF
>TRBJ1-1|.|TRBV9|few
TGTGCCAGCAGCGTAGACGGGGGGGGAGGGACTGAAGCTTTCTTT
CASSVDGGGGTEAFF
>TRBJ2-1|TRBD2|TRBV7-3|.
TGTGCCAGCAGCCCCGGGGGGGGGCCCTTTAAGCAGTTCTTC
CASSPGGGPFKQFF